The rows below give T cell receptor beta chains drawn from one sample of a study of shared clonotypes between healthy human individuals. Data came from immunoSEQ multiplex PCR; TCRdb stores just in-frame clones and leaves some out. There are a few million clones in the sample; around 93% occur only once, and roughly 1.7% lies in the top ten. Sequences were obtained from naive CD8+ T cells from PBMCs. The receptors originated from a man younger than 30 in good health. Some clones in this sample may be carry-over from other donors' samples. CDR3s include the opening cysteine and the closing phenylalanine or tryptophan. The D gene is left open where the match is weak. Clone size is shown for a subset of rows, as once, few, many or a class of expanded clone.

TRBV6-1	TRBJ1-2	NA	TRBD1	TGTGCCAGCAGTGAGCTCCACGGACAGGGGAGGGACTATGGCTACACCTTC	CASSELHGQGRDYGYTF
TRBV7-2	TRBJ1-2	NA	NA	TGTGCCAGCAGCTTAGTTGGGCCCTCATATGGCTACACCTTC	CASSLVGPSYGYTF
TRBV9	TRBJ2-5	NA	TRBD1	TGTGCCAGCAGCTCCCGGGACAGGGGGCGCGAGATGGAGACCCAGTACTTC	CASSSRDRGREMETQYF
TRBV19	TRBJ2-1	NA	TRBD2	TGTGCCAGTAGTACCCTAGCGGGCGCATACAATGAGCAGTTCTTC	CASSTLAGAYNEQFF
TRBV6-1	TRBJ2-1	NA	TRBD1	TGTGCCAGCAGAGGCATCCGGGACAGGGGGCATGAGCAGTTCTTC	CASRGIRDRGHEQFF
TRBV5-4	TRBJ2-7	once	TRBD2	TGTGCCAGCAGCCCCAGACAGTGGGGAACTAGCGGGAGCTCCTACGAGCAGTACTTC	CASSPRQWGTSGSSYEQYF
TRBV27	TRBJ2-7	NA	NA	TGTGCCAGCAGTCCATCAGAGGGCCCGATCTCCTACGAGCAGTACTTC	CASSPSEGPISYEQYF
TRBV9	TRBJ2-1	NA	TRBD2	TGTGCCAGCAGAGCTCTTCGGGAGGCCGAGCAGTTCTTC	CASRALREAEQFF
TRBV20-1	TRBJ2-7	NA	NA	TGCAGTGCTGGGGAGTCCTACGAGCAGTACTTC	CSAGESYEQYF
TRBV5-1	TRBJ2-2	NA	NA	TGCGCCAGCAGCTTGTATGAGACAGCGAACACCGGGGAGCTGTTTTTT	CASSLYETANTGELFF
TRBV5-8	TRBJ2-7	NA	NA	TGTGCCAGCAGCCTCGGGGCACCCTACGAGCAGTACTTC	CASSLGAPYEQYF
TRBV6-5	TRBJ2-7	NA	TRBD1	TGTGCCACCATGGGGGACAGGGGGCGCTTCCACGAGCAGTACTTC	CATMGDRGRFHEQYF
TRBV5-1	TRBJ2-7	NA	NA	TGCGCCAGCAGCTTCGGGGCGTCTTACGAGCAGTACTTC	CASSFGASYEQYF